This is a list of T cell receptor beta chains from one sample in a study of blood T cell repertoires in COVID-19. Sequencing used immunoSEQ multiplex PCR; TCRdb keeps in-frame clones, though not all of them. Of approximately 75,000 clones listed, 86% were seen once; the top ten hold around 6%. The sequencing sample was made of peripheral blood. These receptors came from a man at least 80 years old with COVID-19, enrolled during active disease. CDR3s include the opening cysteine and the closing phenylalanine or tryptophan. D genes are given only for firm matches. A row's size may be missing; if present it is once, few, many or a size class.

V gene: TRBV5-4
D gene: -
clone size: -
J gene: TRBJ1-2
CDR3 protein: CASSSGVSTNYGYTF
CDR3 DNA: TGTGCCAGCAGCTCAGGGGTCTCGACTAACTATGGCTACACCTTC

V gene: TRBV5-4
D gene: -
clone size: few
J gene: TRBJ1-2
CDR3 protein: CASSLAGASGYTF
CDR3 DNA: TGTGCCAGCAGCTTGGCAGGGGCGAGTGGCTACACCTTC

V gene: TRBV7-8
D gene: -
clone size: -
J gene: TRBJ2-7
CDR3 protein: CASSLGPLSSYEQYF
CDR3 DNA: TGTGCCAGCAGCTTAGGTCCCTTATCTTCCTACGAGCAGTACTTC

V gene: TRBV6-5
D gene: -
clone size: -
J gene: TRBJ1-2
CDR3 protein: CASSRELGRPGYTF
CDR3 DNA: TGTGCCAGCAGTCGCGAACTCGGCAGGCCTGGCTACACCTTC

V gene: TRBV6-6
D gene: TRBD2
clone size: -
J gene: TRBJ2-7
CDR3 protein: CASRPGGPSYEQYF
CDR3 DNA: TGTGCCAGCCGTCCGGGGGGACCCTCCTACGAGCAGTACTTC

V gene: TRBV27
D gene: -
clone size: -
J gene: TRBJ2-2
CDR3 protein: CASSFRQGGTGELFF
CDR3 DNA: TGTGCCAGCAGTTTTCGCCAGGGAGGAACCGGGGAGCTGTTTTTT

V gene: TRBV20-1
D gene: -
clone size: -
J gene: TRBJ1-1
CDR3 protein: CSARLAAEAFF
CDR3 DNA: TGCAGTGCCAGGCTAGCGGCTGAAGCTTTCTTT

V gene: TRBV13
D gene: -
clone size: -
J gene: TRBJ1-5
CDR3 protein: CASSPSPNQPQHF
CDR3 DNA: TGTGCCAGCAGCCCCAGTCCCAATCAGCCCCAGCATTTT

V gene: TRBV7-9
D gene: TRBD1
clone size: few
J gene: TRBJ2-1
CDR3 protein: CASSWGQGEGNEQFF
CDR3 DNA: TGTGCCAGCAGTTGGGGACAGGGGGAAGGCAATGAGCAGTTCTTC

V gene: TRBV11-2
D gene: TRBD1
clone size: once
J gene: TRBJ1-2
CDR3 protein: CASSSQRTGRYGYTF
CDR3 DNA: TGTGCCAGCAGCTCACAGAGGACAGGGCGCTATGGCTACACCTTC

V gene: TRBV3-1/TRBV3-2
D gene: -
clone size: -
J gene: TRBJ2-7
CDR3 protein: CASSQDSRGSYEQYF
CDR3 DNA: TGTGCCAGCAGCCAAGATAGTCGCGGTTCCTACGAGCAGTACTTC

V gene: TRBV6-1
D gene: TRBD1
clone size: -
J gene: TRBJ1-2
CDR3 protein: CASSDLGQGADGYTF
CDR3 DNA: TGTGCCAGCAGTGATCTTGGACAGGGGGCCGATGGCTACACCTTC

V gene: TRBV5-4
D gene: TRBD2
clone size: -
J gene: TRBJ2-2
CDR3 protein: CASSSLAGVNTGELFF
CDR3 DNA: TGTGCCAGCAGCAGCCTAGCGGGGGTTAACACCGGGGAGCTGTTTTTT

V gene: TRBV7-9
D gene: TRBD1
clone size: once
J gene: TRBJ1-6
CDR3 protein: CASSTGQGANSPLHF
CDR3 DNA: TGTGCCAGCAGCACCGGACAGGGAGCCAATTCACCCCTCCACTTT

V gene: TRBV4-2
D gene: -
clone size: -
J gene: TRBJ1-2
CDR3 protein: CASSPTPGRAGGYTF
CDR3 DNA: TGTGCCAGCAGCCCTACCCCCGGGAGGGCTGGTGGCTACACCTTC

V gene: TRBV19
D gene: -
clone size: -
J gene: TRBJ2-6
CDR3 protein: CASSIKPYSGANVLTF
CDR3 DNA: TGTGCCAGTAGTATTAAACCCTACTCTGGGGCCAACGTCCTGACTTTC

V gene: TRBV5-1
D gene: TRBD2
clone size: -
J gene: TRBJ2-3
CDR3 protein: CASSLQRGGSDTQYF
CDR3 DNA: TGCGCCAGCAGCTTACAGCGGGGGGGCTCAGATACGCAGTATTTT

V gene: TRBV6-5
D gene: -
clone size: -
J gene: TRBJ2-6
CDR3 protein: CASTPISGANVLTF
CDR3 DNA: TGTGCCAGCACCCCTATCTCTGGGGCCAACGTCCTGACTTTC

V gene: TRBV3-1/TRBV3-2
D gene: TRBD1
clone size: -
J gene: TRBJ1-2
CDR3 protein: CASSSEGTGFYGYTF
CDR3 DNA: TGTGCCAGCAGTTCAGAGGGGACAGGCTTCTATGGCTACACCTTC

V gene: TRBV6-5
D gene: TRBD2
clone size: -
J gene: TRBJ2-3
CDR3 protein: CAACAGGLGTDTQYF
CDR3 DNA: TGTGCCGCTTGTGCGGGGGGGCTGGGTACAGATACGCAGTATTTT

V gene: TRBV11-2
D gene: -
clone size: -
J gene: TRBJ1-2
CDR3 protein: CASSLVREGGGYTF
CDR3 DNA: TGTGCCAGCAGCTTAGTAAGGGAGGGAGGCGGCTACACCTTC

V gene: TRBV2
D gene: -
clone size: -
J gene: TRBJ1-1
CDR3 protein: CASSEIKNTEAFF
CDR3 DNA: TGTGCCAGCAGTGAAATCAAGAACACTGAAGCTTTCTTT